This TCR beta chain was obtained from a study of lymphopenia after photon versus proton radiotherapy. Overall study findings and caveats: Post-nadir TCR diversity decline inversely tracked overall survival among those who died. After lymphocyte nadir, photon-treated repertoires showed oligoclonal expansion, especially CD8+ Temra. Photon-treated patients lost naive T cells and TCR diversity; proton-treated stayed stable.

The protocol was immunoSEQ multiplex PCR, while the TCRdb copy is restricted to in-frame clones and leaves out a portion. The profile covers 160,000 or so clones, with roughly nine tenths appearing a single time and approximately 4.6% taken by the ten largest. Germline CDR1 reads ENHRY; CDR2 reads SYGVKD. CDR3 length equals 14 residues. The ends lost 4 bases at V and 8 bases at J; junction bases unmatched: 5. Note on this clone: Its antigen is not known.

This TCR was recovered from a man between 50 and 59 years old with gastric cancer. V usage is TRBV10-3 and J usage is TRBJ2-1; 10 nucleotides match TRBD2. Sequences were derived from peripheral blood, sampled from a patient treated with photon-based radiotherapy. The CDR3 here is CAISGTSGDDEQFF. The CDR3, as DNA: TGTGCCATCAGTGGGACTAGCGGAGACGATGAGCAGTTCTTC.